The subject of this entry is one T cell receptor (beta chain). Its specificity is not known. The sample belongs to a study of T cell responses to AZD1222 COVID-19 vaccine. Across the whole study: The analysis combined second doses at about 4 or about 12 weeks.

Sequencing used immunoSEQ multiplex PCR; TCRdb keeps in-frame clones, though not all of them. The data hold about 100,000 clones, with 87% observed a single time. Whole-study results and caveats: Just 5 to 7 people given AZD1222 tested seropositive at baseline. Repertoire collection took place solely once the T cell response had peaked. CD4 TCRs associated with vaccination spanned spike, dominating at 160-218 and 743-854.

Germline V lookup: CDR1 SQVTM, CDR2 ANQGSEA. The CDR3 is 18 residues long. V shed 6 bases and J shed 0 bases, with 21 bases lying between them. The clonotype was recovered from an adult in good health. The specimen was peripheral blood, collected on day 0 of AZD1222 vaccination. The rearrangement uses TRBV29-1 and TRBJ2-6; unclear D gene. The CDR3 coding sequence is TGCAGCGTGGTGGAGAGCCCTTCCTTCATCTCTGGGGCCAACGTCCTGACTTTC. It is translated as CSVVESPSFISGANVLTF. The whole variable domain, filled in from reference TRBV29-1 and TRBJ2-6, reads SAVISQKPSRDICQRGTSLTIQCQVDSQVTMMFWYRQQPGQSLTLIATANQGSEATYESGFVIDKFPISRPNLTFSTLTVSNMSPEDSSIYLCSVVESPSFISGANVLTFGAGSRLTVL.